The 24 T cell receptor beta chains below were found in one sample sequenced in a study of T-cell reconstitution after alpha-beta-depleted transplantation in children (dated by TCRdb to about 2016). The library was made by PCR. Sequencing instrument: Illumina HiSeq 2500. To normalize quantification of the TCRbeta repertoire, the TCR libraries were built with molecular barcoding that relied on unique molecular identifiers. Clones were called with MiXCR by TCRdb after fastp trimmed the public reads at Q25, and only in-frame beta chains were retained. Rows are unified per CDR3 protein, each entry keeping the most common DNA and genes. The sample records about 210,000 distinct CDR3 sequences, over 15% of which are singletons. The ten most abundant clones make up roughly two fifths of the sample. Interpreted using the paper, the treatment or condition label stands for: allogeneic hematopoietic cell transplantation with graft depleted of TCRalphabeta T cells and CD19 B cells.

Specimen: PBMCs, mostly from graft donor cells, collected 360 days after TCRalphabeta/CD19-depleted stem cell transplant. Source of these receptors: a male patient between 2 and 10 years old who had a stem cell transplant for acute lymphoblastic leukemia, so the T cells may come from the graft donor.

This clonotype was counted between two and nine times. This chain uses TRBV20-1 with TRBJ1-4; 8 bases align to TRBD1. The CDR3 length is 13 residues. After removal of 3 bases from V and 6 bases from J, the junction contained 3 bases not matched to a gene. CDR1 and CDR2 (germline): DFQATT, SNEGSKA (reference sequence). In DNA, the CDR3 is TGCAGTGCTAGCTGGACAGGGCATGAAAAACTGTTTTTT. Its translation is CSASWTGHEKLFF.

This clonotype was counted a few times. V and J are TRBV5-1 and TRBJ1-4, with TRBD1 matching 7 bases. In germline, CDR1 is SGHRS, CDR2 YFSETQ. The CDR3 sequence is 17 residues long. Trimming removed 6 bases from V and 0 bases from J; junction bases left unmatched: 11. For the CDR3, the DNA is TGCGCCAGCACCCGACAGGGTTTGGAGTCAACTAATGAAAAACTGTTTTTT. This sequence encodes CASTRQGLESTNEKLFF.

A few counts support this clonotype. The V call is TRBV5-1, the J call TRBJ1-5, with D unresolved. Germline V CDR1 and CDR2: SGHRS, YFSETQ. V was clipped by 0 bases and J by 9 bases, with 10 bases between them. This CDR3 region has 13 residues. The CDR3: CASSLGTSSPQHF. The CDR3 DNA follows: TGCGCCAGCAGCTTGGGGACTAGTTCGCCCCAGCATTTT.

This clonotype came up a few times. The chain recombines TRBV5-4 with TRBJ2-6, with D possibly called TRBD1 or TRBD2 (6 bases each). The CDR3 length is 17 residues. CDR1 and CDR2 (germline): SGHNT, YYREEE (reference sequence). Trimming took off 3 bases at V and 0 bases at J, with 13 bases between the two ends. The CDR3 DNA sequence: TGTGCCAGCAGCTCTGGGGGGCTAGTCTCTGGGGCCAACGTCCTGACTTTC. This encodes CASSSGGLVSGANVLTF. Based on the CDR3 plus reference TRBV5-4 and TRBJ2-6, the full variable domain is ETGVTQSPTHLIKTRGQQVTLRCSSQSGHNTVSWYQQALGQGPQFIFQYYREEENGRGNFPPRFSGLQFPNYSSELNVNALELDDSALYLCASSSGGLVSGANVLTFGAGSRLTVL.

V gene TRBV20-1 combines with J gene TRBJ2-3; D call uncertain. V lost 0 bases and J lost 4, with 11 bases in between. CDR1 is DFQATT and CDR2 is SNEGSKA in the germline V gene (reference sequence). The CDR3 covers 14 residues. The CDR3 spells CSARDPTKADTQYF. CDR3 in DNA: TGCAGTGCTAGAGATCCAACTAAGGCAGATACGCAGTATTTT.

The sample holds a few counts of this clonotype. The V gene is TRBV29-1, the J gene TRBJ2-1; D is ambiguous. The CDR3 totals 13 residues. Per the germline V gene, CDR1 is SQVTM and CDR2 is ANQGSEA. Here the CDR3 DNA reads TGCAGGGCGGACCTGAGCTCCTACAATGAGCAGTTCTTC. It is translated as CRADLSSYNEQFF.

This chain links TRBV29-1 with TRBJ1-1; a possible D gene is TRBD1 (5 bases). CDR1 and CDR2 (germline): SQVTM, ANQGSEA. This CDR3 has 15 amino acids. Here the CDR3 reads CGGVIAGTLRIEAFF. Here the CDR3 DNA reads TGCGGGGGGGTGATTGCCGGGACGCTACGAATTGAGGCTTTCTTT.

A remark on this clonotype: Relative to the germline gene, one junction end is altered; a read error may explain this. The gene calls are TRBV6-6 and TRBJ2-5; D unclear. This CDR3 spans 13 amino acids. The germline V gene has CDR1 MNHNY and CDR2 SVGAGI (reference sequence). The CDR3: CASSYGHQETQSF. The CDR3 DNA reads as TGTGCCAGCAGTTATGGGCACCAAGAGACCCAGTCCTTC.

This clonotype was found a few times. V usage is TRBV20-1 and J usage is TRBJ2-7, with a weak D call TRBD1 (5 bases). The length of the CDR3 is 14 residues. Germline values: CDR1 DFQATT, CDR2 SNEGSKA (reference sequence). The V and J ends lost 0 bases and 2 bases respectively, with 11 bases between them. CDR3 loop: CSARDIDRAYEQYF. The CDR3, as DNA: TGCAGTGCTAGAGATATTGACAGAGCCTACGAGCAGTACTTC.

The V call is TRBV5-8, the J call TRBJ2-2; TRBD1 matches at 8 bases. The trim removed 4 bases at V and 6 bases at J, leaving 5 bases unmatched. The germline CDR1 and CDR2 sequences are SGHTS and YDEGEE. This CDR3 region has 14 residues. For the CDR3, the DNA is TGTGCCAGCAGCCCGACAGGGGTGCCCGGGGAGCTGTTTTTT. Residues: CASSPTGVPGELFF.

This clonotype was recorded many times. The CDR3 DNA reads as TGTGCCAGCAGCCCCTTAGCGGGAGAGCAGTTCTTC. Its translation: CASSPLAGEQFF. This rearrangement joins TRBV7-2 to TRBJ2-1, with 8 bases aligning to TRBD2. Germline V lookup: CDR1 SGHTA, CDR2 FQGNSA. Trimming took 5 bases from V and 10 from J; bases not matched to a gene: 4. The length of the CDR3 is 12 residues.

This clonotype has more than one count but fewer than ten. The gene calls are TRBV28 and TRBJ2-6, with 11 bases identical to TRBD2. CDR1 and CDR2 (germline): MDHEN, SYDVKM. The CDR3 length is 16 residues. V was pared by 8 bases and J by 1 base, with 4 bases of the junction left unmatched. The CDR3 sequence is CASETSGSSGANVLTF. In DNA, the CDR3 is TGTGCCAGCGAAACTAGCGGGAGTTCTGGGGCCAACGTCCTGACTTTC.

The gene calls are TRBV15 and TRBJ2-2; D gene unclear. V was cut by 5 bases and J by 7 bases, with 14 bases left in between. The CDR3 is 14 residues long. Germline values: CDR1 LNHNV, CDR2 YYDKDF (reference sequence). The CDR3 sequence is CATSDLIQGGELFF. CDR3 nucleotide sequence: TGTGCCACCAGCGATCTGATACAAGGCGGGGAGCTGTTTTTT.

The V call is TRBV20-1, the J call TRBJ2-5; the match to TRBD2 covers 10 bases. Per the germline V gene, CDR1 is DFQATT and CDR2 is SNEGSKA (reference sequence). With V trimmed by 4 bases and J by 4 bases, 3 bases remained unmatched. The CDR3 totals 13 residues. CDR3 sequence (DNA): TGCAGTGCTATACTAGCGGGGATAGAGACCCAGTACTTC. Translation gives CSAILAGIETQYF.

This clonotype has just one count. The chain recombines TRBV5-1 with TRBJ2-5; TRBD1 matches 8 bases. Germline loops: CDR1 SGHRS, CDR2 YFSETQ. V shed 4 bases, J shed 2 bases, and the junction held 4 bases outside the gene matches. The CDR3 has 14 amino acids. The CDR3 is CASSPDREQETQYF. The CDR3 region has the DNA TGCGCCAGCAGCCCGGACAGGGAACAAGAGACCCAGTACTTC.

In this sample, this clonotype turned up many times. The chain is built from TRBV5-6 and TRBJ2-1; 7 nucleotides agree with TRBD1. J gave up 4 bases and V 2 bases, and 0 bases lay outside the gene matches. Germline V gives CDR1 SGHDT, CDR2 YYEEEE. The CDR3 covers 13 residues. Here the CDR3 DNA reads TGTGCCAGCAGCTTCAGGGGGTACAATGAGCAGTTCTTC. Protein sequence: CASSFRGYNEQFF.

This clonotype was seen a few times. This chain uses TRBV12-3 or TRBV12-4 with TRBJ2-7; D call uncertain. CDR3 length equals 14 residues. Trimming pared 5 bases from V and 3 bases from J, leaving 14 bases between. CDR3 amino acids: CASSGQKTYYEQYF. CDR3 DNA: TGTGCCAGCAGTGGGCAAAAGACATACTACGAGCAGTACTTC.

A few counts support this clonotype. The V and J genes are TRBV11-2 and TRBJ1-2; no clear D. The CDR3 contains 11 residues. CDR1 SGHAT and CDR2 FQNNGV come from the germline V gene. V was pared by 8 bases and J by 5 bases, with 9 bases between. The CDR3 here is CASGMGYGYTF. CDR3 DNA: TGTGCCAGCGGGATGGGGTATGGCTACACCTTC.

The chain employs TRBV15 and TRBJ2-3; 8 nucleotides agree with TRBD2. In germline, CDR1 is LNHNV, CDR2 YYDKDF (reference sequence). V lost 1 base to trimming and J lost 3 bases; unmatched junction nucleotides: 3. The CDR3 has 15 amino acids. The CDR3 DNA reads TGTGCCACCAGCAGAGGTCGGGGGGGGACAGATACGCAGTATTTT. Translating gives CATSRGRGGTDTQYF.

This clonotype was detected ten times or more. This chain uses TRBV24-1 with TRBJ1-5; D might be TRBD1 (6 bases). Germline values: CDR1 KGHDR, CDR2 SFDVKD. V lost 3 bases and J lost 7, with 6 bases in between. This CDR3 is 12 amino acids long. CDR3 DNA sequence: TGTGCCACCAGTGATGGGGGCCAGCCCCAGCATTTT. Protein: CATSDGGQPQHF.

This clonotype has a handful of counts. CDR3 coding DNA: TGTGCCAGCAGCTTACAAGGGTTTGGCAAAAACATTCAGTACTTC. This encodes CASSLQGFGKNIQYF. The rearrangement joins TRBV11-2 to TRBJ2-4, with unresolved D. CDR3 length: 15 residues. Trimming cost V 2 bases and J 3 bases, with 11 bases left between them. The V gene's germline CDR1 is SGHAT and CDR2 FQNNGV.

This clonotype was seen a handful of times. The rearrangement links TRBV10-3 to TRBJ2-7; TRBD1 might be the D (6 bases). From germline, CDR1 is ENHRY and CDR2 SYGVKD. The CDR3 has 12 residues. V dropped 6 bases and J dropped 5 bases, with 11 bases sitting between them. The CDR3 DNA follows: TGTGCCATCAGAACAGGGCCCAACGAGCAGTACTTC. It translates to CAIRTGPNEQYF.

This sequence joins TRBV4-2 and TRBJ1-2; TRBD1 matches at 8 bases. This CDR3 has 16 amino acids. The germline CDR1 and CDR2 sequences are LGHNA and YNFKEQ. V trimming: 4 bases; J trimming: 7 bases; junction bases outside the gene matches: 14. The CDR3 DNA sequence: TGTGCCAGCAGCCTCGGACAGGGTGTAGTGGGTGGTGGCTACACCTTC. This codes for CASSLGQGVVGGGYTF.

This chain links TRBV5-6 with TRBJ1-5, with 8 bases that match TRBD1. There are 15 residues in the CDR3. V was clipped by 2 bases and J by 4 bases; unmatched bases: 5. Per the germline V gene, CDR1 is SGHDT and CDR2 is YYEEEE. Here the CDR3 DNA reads TGTGCCAGCAGCTTCAGGGGGCGGGAGAATCAGCCCCAGCATTTT. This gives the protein CASSFRGRENQPQHF. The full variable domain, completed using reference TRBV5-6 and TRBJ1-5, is DAGVTQSPTHLIKTRGQQVTLRCSPKSGHDTVSWYQQALGQGPQFIFQYYEEEERQRGNFPDRFSGHQFPNYSSELNVNALLLGDSALYLCASSFRGRENQPQHFGDGTRLSIL.